This T cell receptor (beta chain) stems from a study of post-analysis software for immune sequencing data. Incorporated into the TCR beta cDNA libraries were unique molecular identifiers, which served to reduce PCR and sequencing biases. Out of 1 to 10 million T cells, about 520,000 cDNA molecules were generated. MiXCR, applied by TCRdb to the PCR reads, yields one record per CDR3 protein. Altogether 400,000 to 500,000 distinct CDR3 sequences are present, 30% to 40% being singletons, with the ten largest covering around 8%. This clonotype was obtained from a girl aged 2 to 9 with multiple sclerosis. Sample: blood.

CDR3 protein: CASSLTGLAGGEDTQYF. The CDR3 DNA reads as TGTGCCAGCAGCCTTACTGGACTAGCAGGCGGTGAAGATACGCAGTATTTT. This chain connects TRBV28 to TRBJ2-3; the match to TRBD2 covers 8 bases. V shed 6 bases and J 5 bases; nucleotides not matched to a gene: 16. CDR1 is MDHEN, CDR2 SYDVKM, per germline. This CDR3 comprises 17 residues.